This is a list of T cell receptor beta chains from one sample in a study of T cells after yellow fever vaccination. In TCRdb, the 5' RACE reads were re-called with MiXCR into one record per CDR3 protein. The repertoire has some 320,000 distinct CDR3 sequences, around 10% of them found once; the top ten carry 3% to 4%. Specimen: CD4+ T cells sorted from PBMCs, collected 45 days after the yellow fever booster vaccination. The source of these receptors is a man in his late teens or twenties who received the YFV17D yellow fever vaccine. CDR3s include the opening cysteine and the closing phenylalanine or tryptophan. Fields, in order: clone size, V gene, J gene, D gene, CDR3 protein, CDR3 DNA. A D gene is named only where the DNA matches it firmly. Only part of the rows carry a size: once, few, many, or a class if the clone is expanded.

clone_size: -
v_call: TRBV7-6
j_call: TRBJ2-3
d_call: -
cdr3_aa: CASSASRTDTQYF
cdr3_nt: TGTGCCAGCAGCGCAAGCAGGACAGATACGCAGTATTTT

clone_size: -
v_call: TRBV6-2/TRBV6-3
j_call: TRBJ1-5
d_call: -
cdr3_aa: CASSPRTSNQPQHF
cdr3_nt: TGTGCCAGCAGTCCGAGGACGAGCAATCAGCCCCAGCATTTT

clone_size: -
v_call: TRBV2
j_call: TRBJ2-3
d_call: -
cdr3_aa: CASFRVTDTQYF
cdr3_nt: TGTGCCAGCTTCCGTGTTACAGATACGCAGTATTTT

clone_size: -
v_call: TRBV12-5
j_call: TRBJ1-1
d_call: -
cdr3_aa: CASGLVGTEAFF
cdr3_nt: TGTGCTAGTGGTTTGGTGGGCACTGAAGCTTTCTTT

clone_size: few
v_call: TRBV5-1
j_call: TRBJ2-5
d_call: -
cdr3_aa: CASRPTPGLGETQYF
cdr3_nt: TGCGCCAGCAGACCAACCCCAGGGCTAGGAGAGACCCAGTACTTC

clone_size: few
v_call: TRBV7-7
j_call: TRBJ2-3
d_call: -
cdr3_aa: CASSLGALSTDTQYF
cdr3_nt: TGTGCTAGCAGCTTAGGGGCGCTGAGCACAGATACGCAGTATTTT

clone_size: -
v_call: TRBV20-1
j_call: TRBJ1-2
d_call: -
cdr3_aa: CSAPGGVDYGYTF
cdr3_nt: TGCAGTGCTCCCGGAGGAGTGGACTATGGCTACACCTTC

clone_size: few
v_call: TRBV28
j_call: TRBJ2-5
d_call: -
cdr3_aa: CASSLPLGVETQYF
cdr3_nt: TGTGCCAGCAGTTTACCCCTAGGTGTTGAGACCCAGTACTTC

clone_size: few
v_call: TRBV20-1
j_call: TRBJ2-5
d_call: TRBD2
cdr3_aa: CSAERGARQETQYF
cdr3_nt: TGCAGTGCTGAGCGGGGGGCACGCCAAGAGACCCAGTACTTC

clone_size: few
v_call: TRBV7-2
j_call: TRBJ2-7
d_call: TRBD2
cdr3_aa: CASSLELAGSYEQYF
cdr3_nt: TGTGCCAGCAGCTTAGAGCTAGCGGGGTCCTACGAGCAGTACTTC

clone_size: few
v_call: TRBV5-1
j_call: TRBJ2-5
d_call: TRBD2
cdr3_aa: CASSSTSAQETQYF
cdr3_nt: TGCGCCAGCAGCTCGACTAGCGCTCAAGAGACCCAGTACTTC

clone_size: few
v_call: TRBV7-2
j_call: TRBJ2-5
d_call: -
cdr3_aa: CASTERASAGTQYF
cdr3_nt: TGTGCCAGCACCGAGAGGGCTAGCGCGGGGACCCAGTACTTC

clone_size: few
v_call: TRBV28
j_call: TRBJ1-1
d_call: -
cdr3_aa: CASNREDTEAFF
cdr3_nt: TGTGCCAGCAACAGGGAAGACACTGAAGCTTTCTTT

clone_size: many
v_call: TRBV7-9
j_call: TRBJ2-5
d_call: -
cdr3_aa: CASSLNTGETQYF
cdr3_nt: TGTGCCAGCAGCCTGAATACAGGAGAGACCCAGTACTTC

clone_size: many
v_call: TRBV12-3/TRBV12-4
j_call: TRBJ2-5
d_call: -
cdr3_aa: CASSFFRLAKTQYF
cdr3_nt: TGTGCCAGCAGTTTTTTCCGGCTAGCCAAGACCCAGTACTTC

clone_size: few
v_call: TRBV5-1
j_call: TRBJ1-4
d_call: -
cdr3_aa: CASSLRQGHEKLFF
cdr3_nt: TGCGCCAGCAGCTTGAGGCAGGGCCATGAAAAACTGTTTTTT

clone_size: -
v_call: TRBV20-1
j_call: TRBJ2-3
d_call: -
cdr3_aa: CSARDGQYLTDTQYF
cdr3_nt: TGCAGTGCTAGAGATGGACAGTACCTCACAGATACGCAGTATTTT

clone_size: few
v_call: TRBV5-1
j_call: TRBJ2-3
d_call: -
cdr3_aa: CASTETGLSTDTQYF
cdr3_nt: TGCGCCAGCACCGAAACAGGCCTCAGCACAGATACGCAGTATTTT

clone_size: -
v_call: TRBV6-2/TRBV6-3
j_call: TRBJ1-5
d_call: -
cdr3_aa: CASRLTGGPYQPQHF
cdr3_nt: TGTGCCAGCCGCCTTACCGGGGGGCCCTATCAGCCCCAGCATTTT

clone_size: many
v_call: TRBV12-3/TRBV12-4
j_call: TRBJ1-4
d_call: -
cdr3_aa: CASSVLGVGEKLFF
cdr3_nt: TGTGCCAGCAGTGTCCTGGGGGTTGGTGAAAAACTGTTTTTT

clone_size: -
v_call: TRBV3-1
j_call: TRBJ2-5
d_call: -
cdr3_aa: CASSQEYVPWETQYF
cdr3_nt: TGTGCCAGCAGCCAAGAGTACGTGCCTTGGGAGACCCAGTACTTC

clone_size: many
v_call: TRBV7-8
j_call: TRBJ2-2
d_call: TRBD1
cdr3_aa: CASSSTGGTPGELFF
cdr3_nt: TGTGCCAGCAGCTCGACAGGGGGAACGCCCGGGGAGCTGTTTTTT

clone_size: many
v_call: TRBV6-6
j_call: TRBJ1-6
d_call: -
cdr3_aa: CASSYRDGGAFNSPLHF
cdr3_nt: TGTGCCAGCAGTTACAGGGATGGGGGCGCGTTTAACTCACCCCTCCACTTT

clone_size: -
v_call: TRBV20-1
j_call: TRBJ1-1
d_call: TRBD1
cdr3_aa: CSARDGRQGVTEAFF
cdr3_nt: TGCAGTGCTAGAGATGGTCGACAGGGAGTCACTGAAGCTTTCTTT

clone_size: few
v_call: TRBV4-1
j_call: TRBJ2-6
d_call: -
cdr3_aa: CASSQPAVTARSGANVLTF
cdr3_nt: TGCGCCAGCAGCCAACCCGCCGTGACAGCCCGCTCTGGGGCCAACGTCCTGACTTTC

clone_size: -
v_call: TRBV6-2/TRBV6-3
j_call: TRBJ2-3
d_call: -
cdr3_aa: CASSYSPGSTDTQYF
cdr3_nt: TGTGCCAGCAGTTACTCTCCGGGGAGCACAGATACGCAGTATTTT